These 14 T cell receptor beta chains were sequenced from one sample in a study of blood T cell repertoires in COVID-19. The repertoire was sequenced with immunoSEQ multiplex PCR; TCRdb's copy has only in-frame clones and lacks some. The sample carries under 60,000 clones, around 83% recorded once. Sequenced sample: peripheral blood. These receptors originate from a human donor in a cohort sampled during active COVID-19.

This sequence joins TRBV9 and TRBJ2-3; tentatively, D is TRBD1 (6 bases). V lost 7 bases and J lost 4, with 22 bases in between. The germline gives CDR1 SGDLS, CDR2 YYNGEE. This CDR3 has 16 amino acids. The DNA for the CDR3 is TGTGCCAGCTCTGTCCTCGACAGGCCATGGGCAGATACGCAGTATTTT. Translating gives CASSVLDRPWADTQYF.

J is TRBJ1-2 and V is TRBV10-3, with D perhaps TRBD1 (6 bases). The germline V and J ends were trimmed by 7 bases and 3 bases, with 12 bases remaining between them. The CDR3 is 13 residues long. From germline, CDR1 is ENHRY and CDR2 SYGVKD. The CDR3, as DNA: TGTGCCATCAACAGGGACGGTTACTATGGCTACACCTTC. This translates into CAINRDGYYGYTF.

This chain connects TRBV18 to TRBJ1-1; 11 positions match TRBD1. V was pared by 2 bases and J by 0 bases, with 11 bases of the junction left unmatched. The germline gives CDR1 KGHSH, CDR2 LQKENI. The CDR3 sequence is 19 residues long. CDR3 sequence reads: CASSPFLGTGGSMNTEAFF. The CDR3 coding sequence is TGTGCCAGCTCACCATTTTTGGGGACAGGGGGATCGATGAACACTGAAGCTTTCTTT.

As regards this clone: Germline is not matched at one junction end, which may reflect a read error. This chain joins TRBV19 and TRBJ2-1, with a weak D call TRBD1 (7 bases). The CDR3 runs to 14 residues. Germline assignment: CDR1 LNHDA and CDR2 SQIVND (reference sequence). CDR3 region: CASSMSNRGLGLLF. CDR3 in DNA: TGTGCCAGTAGTATGTCCAACAGGGGACTCGGACTACTCTTC.

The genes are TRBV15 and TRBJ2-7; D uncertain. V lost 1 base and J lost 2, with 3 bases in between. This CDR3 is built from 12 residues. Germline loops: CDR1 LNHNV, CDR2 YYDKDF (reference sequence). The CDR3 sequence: CATSRGPYEQYF. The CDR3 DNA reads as TGTGCCACCAGCAGAGGGCCCTACGAGCAGTACTTC.

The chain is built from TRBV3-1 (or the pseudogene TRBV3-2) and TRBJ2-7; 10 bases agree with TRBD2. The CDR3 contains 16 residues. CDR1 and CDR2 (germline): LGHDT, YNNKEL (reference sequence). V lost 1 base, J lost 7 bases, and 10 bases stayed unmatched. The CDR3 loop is CASSQALTSGNYEQYF. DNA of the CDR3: TGTGCCAGCAGCCAAGCCCTAACTAGCGGGAACTATGAGCAGTACTTC.

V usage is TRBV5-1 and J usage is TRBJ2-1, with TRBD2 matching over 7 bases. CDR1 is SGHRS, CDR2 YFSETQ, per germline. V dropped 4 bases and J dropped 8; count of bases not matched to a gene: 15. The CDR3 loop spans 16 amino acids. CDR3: CASSTSGLTSNHEQFF. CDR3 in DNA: TGCGCCAGCAGCACTTCGGGTTTGACTAGCAACCATGAGCAGTTCTTC.

The DNA of the CDR3 is TGTGCCTGGACTCCTAGCGGGGGGGTTCACAATGAGCAGTTCTTC. Amino acids: CAWTPSGGVHNEQFF. This chain joins TRBV30 and TRBJ2-1; 12 nucleotides align to TRBD2. CDR3 length equals 15 residues. Germline trimming cut 4 bases from V and 5 bases from J; bases unmatched to any gene: 6. Looked up from germline, CDR1 is GTSNPN and CDR2 is SVGIG (reference sequence).

The CDR3 reads CASSFTSTNTGELFF. The CDR3 nucleotides read TGTGCCAGCAGCTTTACTAGCACGAACACCGGGGAGCTGTTTTTT. This sequence joins TRBV7-9 and TRBJ2-2, with D tentatively TRBD2 (6 bases). Trimming took off 3 bases at V and 0 bases at J, with 8 bases between the two ends. The V gene's germline CDR1 is SEHNR and CDR2 FQNEAQ (reference sequence). CDR3 length: 15 residues.

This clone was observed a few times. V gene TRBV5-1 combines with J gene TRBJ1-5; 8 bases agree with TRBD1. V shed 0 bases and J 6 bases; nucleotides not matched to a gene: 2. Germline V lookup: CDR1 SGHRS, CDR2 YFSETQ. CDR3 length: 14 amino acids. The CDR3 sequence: CASSLETGVQPQHF. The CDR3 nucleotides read TGCGCCAGCAGCTTGGAGACAGGGGTTCAGCCCCAGCATTTT.

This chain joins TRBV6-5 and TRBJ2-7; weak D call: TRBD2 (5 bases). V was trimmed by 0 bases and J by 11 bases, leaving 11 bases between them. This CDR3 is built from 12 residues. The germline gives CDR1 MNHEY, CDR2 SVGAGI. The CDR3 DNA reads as TGTGCCAGCAGTTACTCCGGGCAGAGGGAGTACTTC. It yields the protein CASSYSGQREYF.

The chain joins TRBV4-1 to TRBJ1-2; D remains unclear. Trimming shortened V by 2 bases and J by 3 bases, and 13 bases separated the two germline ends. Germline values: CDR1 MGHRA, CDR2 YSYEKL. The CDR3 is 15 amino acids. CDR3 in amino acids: CASSQTAGSDYGYTF. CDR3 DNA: TGCGCCAGCAGCCAAACCGCGGGTTCCGACTATGGCTACACCTTC.

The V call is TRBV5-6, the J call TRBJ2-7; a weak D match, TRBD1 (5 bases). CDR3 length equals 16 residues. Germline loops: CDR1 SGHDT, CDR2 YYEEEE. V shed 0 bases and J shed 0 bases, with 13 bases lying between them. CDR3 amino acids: CASSLGLTGSSYEQYF. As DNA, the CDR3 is TGTGCCAGCAGCTTGGGACTTACAGGAAGCTCCTACGAGCAGTACTTC.

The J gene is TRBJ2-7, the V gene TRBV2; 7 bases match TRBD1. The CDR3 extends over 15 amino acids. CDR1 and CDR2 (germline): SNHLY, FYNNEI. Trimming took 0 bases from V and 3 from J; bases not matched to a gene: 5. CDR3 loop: CASSEATGVVYEQYF. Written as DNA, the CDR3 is TGTGCCAGCAGTGAAGCAACAGGGGTGGTCTACGAGCAGTACTTC.